The 26 T cell receptor beta chains in this list originate from one sample, sequenced in a study of cytomegalovirus exposure and HLA in healthy donors. PCR involved 60 Vbeta and 13 Jbeta primers. TCRdb keeps only in-frame clones here, not all; method: immunoSEQ multiplex PCR. The sample carries about 110,000 clones, about four fifths recorded once. Specimen: PBMCs. The source is a woman aged 25 to 45 in good health and CMV-seronegative.

This chain links TRBV5-6 with TRBJ2-4, with D perhaps TRBD2 (6 bases). This CDR3 is built from 15 residues. V was trimmed by 0 bases and J by 8 bases, leaving 15 bases between them. Germline lookup yields CDR1 SGHDT and CDR2 YYEEEE. The CDR3 region has the DNA TGTGCCAGCAGCTTGGTGGGGGGTTCGTTGGACATTCAGTACTTC. Protein product: CASSLVGGSLDIQYF.

V and J are TRBV5-6 and TRBJ2-2, with D maybe TRBD1 (5 bases). The CDR3 is 14 residues long. Germline CDR1 reads SGHDT; CDR2 reads YYEEEE. Trimming shortened V by 4 bases and J by 1 base, and 8 bases separated the two germline ends. CDR3 nucleotides: TGTGCCAGCAGCCAAACAGGGAACACCGGGGAGCTGTTTTTT. This translates into CASSQTGNTGELFF.

The count of this clone is one. J is TRBJ1-2 and V is TRBV20-1, with D uncertain. V was shortened by 7 bases and J by 6 bases, with 6 bases between the two germline ends. Germline V gene sequence: CDR1 DFQATT, CDR2 SNEGSKA (reference sequence). The CDR3 is 9 residues long. The CDR3 DNA follows: TGCAGTGGCTACGATGGCTACACCTTC. It encodes CSGYDGYTF.

This clone is a singleton in its sample. The chain combines TRBV10-1 with TRBJ2-5; 10 bases fit TRBD1. The end of the DNA aligns better with TRBJ2-7, so the J call may be wrong. The CDR3 is 17 amino acids. The germline CDR1 and CDR2 sequences are WNHNN and SYGVQD (reference sequence). The CDR3 region is CASSRAGTGVWGYEQYF. CDR3 nucleotides: TGCGCCAGCAGCCGAGCTGGGACAGGGGTTTGGGGTTACGAGCAGTACTTC.

The gene calls are TRBV2 and TRBJ1-2; D call uncertain. Germline V gives CDR1 SNHLY, CDR2 FYNNEI. The CDR3 loop spans 12 amino acids. The ends were cut back, 4 bases at V and 7 bases at J, with 10 bases in the middle. The CDR3 loop is CASSVRVGGYTF. Here the CDR3 DNA reads TGTGCCAGCAGTGTCCGGGTTGGTGGCTACACCTTC.

The sample holds one count of this clone. The chain recombines TRBV5-4 with TRBJ1-2; perhaps TRBD1 as D (6 bases). Trimming stripped 1 base from V and 4 bases from J, with 14 bases between. Germline CDR1 SGHNT, CDR2 YYREEE (reference sequence). The CDR3 runs 15 residues. The CDR3 here is CASSLYNRDVYGYTF. CDR3 DNA sequence: TGTGCCAGCAGCTTGTATAACAGGGACGTCTATGGCTACACCTTC.

This clone was counted only a few times. V and J are TRBV6-5 and TRBJ2-7, with a possible D match to TRBD1 (5 bases). The ends were cut back, 6 bases at V and 4 bases at J, with 7 bases in the middle. The CDR3 length is 11 residues. In germline, CDR1 is MNHEY, CDR2 SVGAGI. The CDR3 nucleotides are TGTGCCAGCAGGACAGCGTACGAGCAGTACTTC. Its protein is CASRTAYEQYF.

Here the CDR3 DNA reads TGCGCCAGCAAACCGGCGGGAGGGCCGGGTACGCAGTATTTT. This encodes CASKPAGGPGTQYF. This chain joins TRBV5-1 and TRBJ2-3; 9 bases align to TRBD2. Trimming at V came to 6 bases and at J to 8 bases, leaving 10 bases not matched to a gene. The germline V gene has CDR1 SGHRS and CDR2 YFSETQ. This CDR3 is 14 amino acids long.

The rearrangement uses TRBV18 and TRBJ1-2; D might be TRBD1 (5 bases). The CDR3 consists of 14 residues. Deletions cut 2 bases from V and 4 bases from J, with 11 bases between. CDR1 is KGHSH and CDR2 is LQKENI in the germline V gene. CDR3 region: CASSPYRQLYGYTF. The CDR3 DNA reads TGTGCCAGCTCACCATATCGACAGCTCTATGGCTACACCTTC.

The chain uses TRBV7-2 and TRBJ1-1; D uncertain. CDR3 length: 14 amino acids. The germline V and J ends were trimmed by 2 bases and 1 base, with 8 bases remaining between them. CDR1 and CDR2 from the germline V gene are SGHTA and FQGNSA. The CDR3 DNA sequence: TGTGCCAGCAGCTTAAGGCTAGCGAACACTGAAGCTTTCTTT. It is translated as CASSLRLANTEAFF.

The chain couples TRBV6-5 to TRBJ1-1; 8 bases are shared with TRBD1. The junction had 11 bases not matched to a gene; V was cut back by 9 bases and J by 5 bases. The CDR3 extends over 14 amino acids. Germline values: CDR1 MNHEY, CDR2 SVGAGI. CDR3 sequence: CASHPGGAWTEAFF. The CDR3 DNA sequence: TGTGCCAGTCACCCAGGGGGCGCTTGGACTGAAGCTTTCTTT.

This rearrangement joins TRBV18 to TRBJ2-7, with a weak D call TRBD2 (5 bases). The CDR3 is made up of 13 amino acids. Deletions cut 6 bases from V and 2 bases from J, with 11 bases between. CDR1 and CDR2 (germline): KGHSH, LQKENI. The CDR3 nucleotides read TGTGCCAGCTCCCCCGGGATTGCCTACGAGCAGTACTTC. As protein: CASSPGIAYEQYF.

The chain has TRBV6-1 and TRBJ2-2; unclear D gene. Germline lookup yields CDR1 MNHNS and CDR2 SASEGT. The germline V and J ends were trimmed by 2 bases and 7 bases, with 5 bases remaining between them. The CDR3 contains 12 residues. The CDR3 loop is CASSEPGGELFF. The CDR3, as DNA: TGTGCCAGCAGTGAACCCGGCGGGGAGCTGTTTTTT.

This clone was seen once. The gene calls are TRBV29-1 and TRBJ2-2; D is uncertain. This CDR3 spans 14 amino acids. Germline V gene lookup returns CDR1 SQVTM and CDR2 ANQGSEA. V was shortened by 4 bases and J by 6 bases, with 15 bases between the two germline ends. The CDR3 reads CSVVPRGKSGELFF. CDR3 in DNA: TGCAGCGTTGTACCCCGCGGCAAATCCGGGGAGCTGTTTTTT.

This clone was counted between two and nine times. V and J are TRBV6-5 and TRBJ2-1; TRBD2 agrees at 10 bases. CDR1 is MNHEY, CDR2 SVGAGI, per germline. The V gene end was trimmed by 0 bases and the J gene end by 12 bases; junction bases not matched to a gene: 2. The CDR3 loop spans 13 amino acids. This CDR3 reads CASSYSEREGQFF. CDR3 nucleotides: TGTGCCAGCAGTTACTCGGAGCGGGAGGGGCAGTTCTTC.

The J gene is TRBJ2-3, the V gene TRBV4-1, with 7 bases identical to TRBD2. Looked up from germline, CDR1 is MGHRA and CDR2 is YSYEKL. This CDR3 comprises 18 residues. Trimming cost V 0 bases and J 2 bases; bases outside gene matches: 11. As DNA, the CDR3 is TGCGCCAGCAGCCAAGATACTGATACTAGCGTAGACACAGATACGCAGTATTTT. It is translated as CASSQDTDTSVDTDTQYF.

This rearrangement joins TRBV27 to TRBJ1-5, with TRBD1 matching 9 bases. The junction had 4 bases not matched to a gene; V was cut back by 5 bases and J by 2 bases. The germline CDR1 and CDR2 sequences are MNHEY and SMNVEV (reference sequence). The CDR3 has 15 amino acids. The CDR3 DNA reads as TGTGCCAGCAGTGGGACAGGGCTAGGCAATCAGCCCCAGCATTTT. This gives the protein CASSGTGLGNQPQHF.

The chain employs TRBV4-1 and TRBJ1-3; 8 positions match TRBD1. V lost 1 base and J lost 2; bases outside the gene matches: 1. CDR1 is MGHRA, CDR2 YSYEKL, per germline. The length of the CDR3 is 15 residues. CDR3 in amino acids: CASSQGGQAGNTIYF. The CDR3 DNA follows: TGCGCCAGCAGCCAAGGGGGACAGGCTGGAAACACCATATATTTT.

The gene calls are TRBV6-1 and TRBJ2-7; TRBD1 might be the D (5 bases). The germline gives CDR1 MNHNS, CDR2 SASEGT. Trimming removed 3 bases from V and 1 base from J, with 7 bases in between. The length of the CDR3 is 13 residues. Here the CDR3 DNA reads TGTGCCAGCAGTGACCAGGGTTCCTACGAGCAGTACTTC. Translation gives CASSDQGSYEQYF.

About this clone: Compared with germline, one end of the junction differs, possibly owing to a read error. The chain combines TRBV7-9 with TRBJ2-7; D may be TRBD2 (5 bases). Germline CDR1 and CDR2: SEHNR and FQNEAQ (reference sequence). The CDR3 is made up of 16 amino acids. The CDR3 DNA sequence: TGTTCCAGCAGCCAAGCCCCGGACTCTGCGAGAAACGAGCAGTACTTC. It encodes CSSSQAPDSARNEQYF. Full variable domain (outside the CDR3, taken from reference TRBV7-9 and TRBJ2-7): DTGVSQNPRHKITKRGQNVTFRCDPISEHNRLYWYRQTLGQGPEFLTYFQNEAQLEKSRLLSDRFSAERPKGSFSTLEIQRTEQGDSAMYLCSSSQAPDSARNEQYFGPGTRLTVT.

This chain joins TRBV28 and TRBJ1-2, with D maybe TRBD1 (5 bases). CDR1 is MDHEN and CDR2 is SYDVKM in the germline V gene. Trimming took 6 bases from V and 3 from J, leaving 14 bases between them. CDR3 size: 14 residues. CDR3 nucleotides: TGTGCCAGCAGCTCCCGGGGAGGGGACTATGGCTACACCTTC. It codes for CASSSRGGDYGYTF.

The chain links TRBV5-1 to TRBJ2-1; perhaps TRBD1 as D (5 bases). The CDR3 length is 11 residues. V lost 4 bases, J lost 6 bases, and 5 bases lay in between. CDR1 and CDR2 (germline): SGHRS, YFSETQ. Here the CDR3 reads CASSRGNEQFF. The CDR3, as DNA: TGCGCCAGCAGCAGGGGCAATGAGCAGTTCTTC.

The sample holds one count of this clone. This chain joins TRBV19 and TRBJ2-7; 8 bases are a match to TRBD1. The CDR3 has 16 amino acids. Germline trimming cut 3 bases from V and 5 bases from J; bases unmatched to any gene: 12. Germline V gene sequence: CDR1 LNHDA, CDR2 SQIVND (reference sequence). In nucleotides, the CDR3 is TGTGCCAGTAGTATCAGGGGGCCGGGACAGCAAAACGAGCAGTACTTC. Translation gives CASSIRGPGQQNEQYF.

The chain is built from TRBV28 and TRBJ2-7; 10 bases line up with TRBD2. The V gene's germline CDR1 is MDHEN and CDR2 SYDVKM. The CDR3 has 15 amino acids. J was trimmed by 3 bases and V by 1 base; bases with no gene match: 3. This CDR3 is CASSLLLAGRYEQYF. In nucleotides, the CDR3 is TGTGCCAGCAGTTTATTACTAGCGGGACGCTACGAGCAGTACTTC.

The chain carries TRBV6-5 and TRBJ2-5; 7 bases fit TRBD2. The CDR3 has 13 amino acids. The trim removed 6 bases at V and 3 bases at J, leaving 4 bases unmatched. The V gene's germline CDR1 is MNHEY and CDR2 SVGAGI. CDR3 nucleotide sequence: TGTGCCAGCAGCCCCGGGAGGAAAGAGACCCAGTACTTC. Its protein product is CASSPGRKETQYF.

The chain links TRBV21-1 to TRBJ1-1; the table's D call, TRBD1, was not checked against the DNA. TRBV21-1 is classified as a pseudogene. CDR3 length: 13 residues. CDR3 DNA sequence: TGTGCCAGCAGCGCTCCTCGAGTCCGCAGGGCTTTCTTT. It codes for CASSAPRVRRAFF.